This T cell receptor beta chain was recovered during a study of CD8+CD57+ T cells in acquired aplastic anemia. Looking at the study overall: When averaged, DNA from sorted CD4+ and CD8+ cells came to approximately 3.2 ug.

For CDR3 and TCR beta VDJ profiling, genomic DNA was the template used. TCRdb reanalysed the reads using MiXCR and keeps one entry per CDR3 protein. Counted here are hundreds of thousands of distinct CDR3 sequences, roughly 82% occurring once; the ten biggest clones make up around 40%. Sequenced patients had shown CD8+CD57+ cell expansion by flow cytometry. Trimming removed 6 bases from V and 4 bases from J, with 18 bases in between. Germline V lookup: CDR1 DFQATT, CDR2 SNEGSKA (reference sequence). The CDR3 is 14 amino acids. The chain couples TRBV20-1 to TRBJ2-5; D possibly corresponds to TRBD1 (5 bases). Sequenced: sorted CD4+, CD8+, or CD8+CD57+ T cells (not recorded which) from PBMCs. This TCR was recovered from a human donor with aplastic anemia. CDR3 sequence: CSALPLRELETQYF. In DNA, the CDR3 is TGCAGTGCGCTACCCCTCAGGGAATTAGAGACCCAGTACTTC.